Listed below are T cell receptor beta chains from one sample, sequenced in a study of T-cell reconstitution after alpha-beta-depleted transplantation in children. A single record per CDR3 protein comes from TCRdb applying MiXCR to the PCR reads. Of approximately 240,000 distinct CDR3 sequences listed, roughly 10% were seen once; the top ten hold approximately 6.2%. The specimen comprised PBMCs from the stem cell graft donor, sampled from the stem cell graft. Receptor source: a human donor who donated a stem cell graft to a child with acute lymphoblastic leukemia. The CDR3 runs from the conserved cysteine through the conserved F or W. A D gene is named only where the DNA matches it firmly. Only some rows state a clone size, as once, few, many or a class for expanded clones.

d_gene	v_gene	j_gene	abundance	CDR3aa	CDR3nt
TRBD2	TRBV5-1	TRBJ2-5	NA	CASSSRGGRETQYF	TGCGCCAGCAGCTCCCGGGGGGGTCGGGAGACCCAGTACTTC
NA	TRBV5-1	TRBJ2-1	NA	CASRAYGGNEQFF	TGCGCCAGCAGAGCCTATGGGGGCAATGAGCAGTTCTTC
NA	TRBV20-1	TRBJ2-5	many	CSARDSGKGPQTQYF	TGCAGTGCTAGAGATTCGGGAAAAGGGCCGCAGACCCAGTACTTC
TRBD2	TRBV7-2	TRBJ2-1	NA	CASSFYGGGANEQFF	TGTGCCAGCAGCTTTTATGGCGGGGGGGCCAATGAGCAGTTCTTC
TRBD2	TRBV5-1	TRBJ2-5	NA	CASSLAGLAGAQETQYF	TGCGCCAGCAGCTTGGCTGGGCTAGCGGGGGCTCAAGAGACCCAGTACTTC
TRBD1	TRBV6-5	TRBJ1-1	many	CASSYRPGQGNTEAFF	TGTGCCAGCAGTTACCGCCCGGGACAGGGCAACACTGAAGCTTTCTTT
NA	TRBV7-2	TRBJ2-1	many	CASSFRQVEGASDEQFF	TGTGCCAGCAGCTTCCGTCAAGTGGAGGGGGCATCGGATGAGCAGTTCTTC
NA	TRBV7-9	TRBJ2-3	NA	CASSSLTSLTDTQYF	TGTGCCAGCAGCTCATTGACTAGTCTGACAGATACGCAGTATTTT
TRBD1	TRBV5-1	TRBJ2-1	NA	CASRYSGGARDNEQFF	TGCGCCAGCAGGTACTCAGGGGGCGCTCGTGACAATGAGCAGTTCTTC
TRBD1	TRBV5-1	TRBJ2-1	few	CASSLDRGGHNEQFF	TGCGCCAGCAGCCTGGACAGGGGGGGACACAATGAGCAGTTCTTC
TRBD1	TRBV19	TRBJ2-7	NA	CASSSAGQGIYEQYF	TGTGCCAGTAGTTCGGCGGGACAGGGTATTTACGAGCAGTACTTC
NA	TRBV9	TRBJ2-7	NA	CASSGRDGITYEQYF	TGTGCCAGCAGCGGACGGGACGGGATTACCTACGAGCAGTACTTC
NA	TRBV20-1	TRBJ1-4	NA	CSAVTLLEEKLFF	TGCAGTGCTGTGACTCTTTTAGAGGAAAAACTGTTTTTT
TRBD2	TRBV10-3	TRBJ2-3	few	CAISVGASGGDTQYF	TGTGCCATCAGTGTCGGCGCTAGCGGCGGAGATACGCAGTATTTT
TRBD1	TRBV11-2	TRBJ1-1	NA	CAINESGTGAVTEAFF	TGTGCCATTAACGAGAGTGGGACAGGGGCGGTCACTGAAGCTTTCTTT
NA	TRBV5-1	TRBJ1-2	many	CASTSGGSYGYTF	TGCGCCAGCACGTCCGGCGGATCCTATGGCTACACCTTC
NA	TRBV7-2	TRBJ2-5	few	CASSGDGSQETQYF	TGTGCCAGCAGCGGGGACGGAAGCCAAGAGACCCAGTACTTC
NA	TRBV5-1	TRBJ2-1	NA	CASSSLQGNEQFF	TGCGCCAGCAGCTCCCTACAGGGAAATGAGCAGTTCTTC
TRBD1	TRBV7-9	TRBJ2-7	many	CASSSIGTDKSYEQYF	TGTGCCAGCAGCTCTATAGGGACAGATAAGTCCTACGAGCAGTACTTC
NA	TRBV5-1	TRBJ2-1	NA	CASSLTPWGRNEQFF	TGCGCCAGCAGCTTAACCCCTTGGGGGAGGAATGAGCAGTTCTTC